The entry below gives a single TCR beta chain sequence along with its context. Its antigen is currently not known. No much larger clonotype is one base removed from it; base qualities were not supplied. Genomic DNA was extracted from sorted cells for sequencing of the TCRbeta CDR3 region. The immunoSEQ Assay was used to sequence the TCRbeta CDR3 regions. This is the immuneACCESS table as TCRdb keeps it, with only in-frame sequences that have V and J called. A part of the clones is gone; compared with another copy, unresolved V genes explain less than half, and the rest is unexplained. The sample yields under 90,000 clones; roughly 85% were counted once. The top ten clonotypes cover approximately 2.2% of the sample. This specimen belongs to a study of OX40 agonist ivuxolimab in advanced cancers. Turning to the overall study: Ivuxolimab was an agonistic, fully human IgG2 monoclonal antibody directed against OX40 (CD134), a costimulatory receptor. Prior anti-PD-1, anti-PD-L1 or anti-CTLA-4 therapy was permitted, and checkpoint inhibitors had been received by approximately 39% of dose-escalation patients. Intravenous ivuxolimab was administered to patients every 2 weeks at six dose levels: 0.01, 0.1, 0.3, 1.5, 3 and 10 mg/kg. The monotherapy dose-escalation portion (N ≈ 52 patients) of the phase I ivuxolimab trial is reported in the paper. The purpose of peripheral TCRbeta sequencing was to test whether ivuxolimab changed TCR sequence diversity and led to clonal T-cell expansion. In the dose-escalation cohort, around four fifths of patients were male, and the mean age was 60 years with a range of roughly 20 to 79. Three dose-escalation patients achieved partial responses, one with hepatocellular carcinoma and two with cutaneous melanoma. Among the roughly 52 dose-escalation patients, around 19 had hepatocellular carcinoma, roughly 15 melanoma, 9 renal cell carcinoma and 9 head and neck cancer.

The trial excluded patients who had a history of autoimmune disease or who were on systemic immunosuppression. In every dose cohort, peripheral blood was drawn for TCR sequencing at baseline, cycle 4 day 1, and cycle 7 day 1. The samples were drawn from a first-in-human, open-label, multicenter phase I dose-escalation trial of ivuxolimab. Adults with locally advanced or metastatic melanoma, renal cell carcinoma, hepatocellular carcinoma or head and neck squamous cell carcinoma were enrolled in the trial. Before TCR sequencing, CD4+ T cells and CD8+ T cells from peripheral blood were sorted into separate populations. On the study overall, not on this receptor specifically: The antigen specificity of the clonally expanded peripheral T cells was not determined. At doses of 0.1 to 3.0 mg/kg, clonal expansion of both CD4+ and CD8+ blood T cells was observed from baseline to week 6. In partial responders in the 0.1-3.0 mg/kg groups, normalized peripheral clonal expansion was found to be among the lowest, especially among CD8+ T cells. Low levels of normalized T-cell clonal expansion were also shown by some nonresponding patients. On average, CD8+ T cells showed more expanded clones than CD4+ T cells after ivuxolimab.

The sequence was obtained from an adult with an advanced solid tumor such as melanoma, head and neck, liver or kidney cancer. Source: CD4+ or CD8+ T cells sorted from blood, taken in a trial of the OX40 agonist ivuxolimab.

The DNA is TGTGCCACCCAATCAGTCAGCAATCAGCCCCAGCATTTT. It translates to CATQSVSNQPQHF. The sequence is built from TRBV6-1 and TRBJ1-5, with no confidently assigned D gene. Via the germline V gene, CDR1 is MNHNS and CDR2 SASEGT. V is pared back by 10 bases and J by 1 base, with 11 bases lying between the germline termini. The CDR3 holds 13 amino acids from the cysteine to the phenylalanine. Left in the record is the CDR3 DNA by itself, 39 bases read in frame from the first base.